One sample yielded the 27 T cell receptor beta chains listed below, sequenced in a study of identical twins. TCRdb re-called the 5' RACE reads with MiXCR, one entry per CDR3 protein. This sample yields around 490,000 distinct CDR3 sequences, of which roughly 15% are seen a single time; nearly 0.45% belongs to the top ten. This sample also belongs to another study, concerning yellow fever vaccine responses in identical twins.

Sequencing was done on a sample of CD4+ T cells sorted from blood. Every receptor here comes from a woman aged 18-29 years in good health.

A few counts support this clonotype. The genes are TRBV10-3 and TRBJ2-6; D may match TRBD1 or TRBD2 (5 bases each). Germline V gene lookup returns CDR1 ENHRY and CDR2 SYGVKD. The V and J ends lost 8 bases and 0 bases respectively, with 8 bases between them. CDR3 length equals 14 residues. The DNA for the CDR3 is TGTGCCATCGGGGGTTCCTCTGGGGCCAACGTCCTGACTTTC. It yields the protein CAIGGSSGANVLTF.

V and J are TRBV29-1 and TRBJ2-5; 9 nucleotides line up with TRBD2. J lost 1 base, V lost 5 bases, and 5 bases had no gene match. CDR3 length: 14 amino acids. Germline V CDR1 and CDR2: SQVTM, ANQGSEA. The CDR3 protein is CSVNSGGLQETQYF. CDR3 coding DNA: TGCAGCGTTAATAGCGGGGGACTCCAAGAGACCCAGTACTTC. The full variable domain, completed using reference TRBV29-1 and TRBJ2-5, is SAVISQKPSRDICQRGTSLTIQCQVDSQVTMMFWYRQQPGQSLTLIATANQGSEATYESGFVIDKFPISRPNLTFSTLTVSNMSPEDSSIYLCSVNSGGLQETQYFGPGTRLLVL.

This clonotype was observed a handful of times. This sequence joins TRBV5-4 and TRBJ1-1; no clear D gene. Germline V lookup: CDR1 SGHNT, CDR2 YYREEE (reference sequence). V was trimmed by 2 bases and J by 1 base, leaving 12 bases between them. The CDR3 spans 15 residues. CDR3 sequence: CASSFPVEGNTEAFF. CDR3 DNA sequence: TGTGCCAGCAGCTTCCCCGTGGAGGGGAACACTGAAGCTTTCTTT.

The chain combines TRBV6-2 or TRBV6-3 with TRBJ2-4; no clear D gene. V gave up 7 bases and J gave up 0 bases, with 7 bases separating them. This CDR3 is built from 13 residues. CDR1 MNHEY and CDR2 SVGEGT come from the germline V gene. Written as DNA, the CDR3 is TGTGCCAGCACCGCAGGAGCCAAAAACATTCAGTACTTC. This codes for CASTAGAKNIQYF.

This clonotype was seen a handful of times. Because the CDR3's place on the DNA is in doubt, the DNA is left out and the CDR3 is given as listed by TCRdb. CDR3 protein: CASSLTGRRAGELFF. The rearrangement joins TRBV12-3 or TRBV12-4 to TRBJ2-2; the D segment call TRBD1 is taken from the table without a DNA check. From its first to its last residue, the CDR3 has 15 amino acids.

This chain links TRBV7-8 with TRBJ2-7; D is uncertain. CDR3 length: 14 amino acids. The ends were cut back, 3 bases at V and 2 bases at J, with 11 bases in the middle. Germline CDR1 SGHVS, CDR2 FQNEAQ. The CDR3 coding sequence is TGTGCCAGCAGCTTCACCAGTAGTACCTACGAGCAGTACGTC. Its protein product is CASSFTSSTYEQYV.

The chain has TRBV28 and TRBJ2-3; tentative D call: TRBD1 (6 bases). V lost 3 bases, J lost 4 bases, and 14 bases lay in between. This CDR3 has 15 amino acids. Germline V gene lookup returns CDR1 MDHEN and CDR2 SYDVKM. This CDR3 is CASSFSAAGADTQYF. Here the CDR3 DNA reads TGTGCCAGCAGTTTCTCGGCGGCAGGGGCAGATACGCAGTATTTT.

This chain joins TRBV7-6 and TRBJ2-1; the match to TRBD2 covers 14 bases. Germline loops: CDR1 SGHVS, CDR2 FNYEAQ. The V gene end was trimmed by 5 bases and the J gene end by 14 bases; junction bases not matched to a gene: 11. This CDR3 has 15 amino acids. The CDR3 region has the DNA TGTGCCAGCAGCCCCCGGACTAGCGGGGGGCCTTTCGAGTTCTTC. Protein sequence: CASSPRTSGGPFEFF.

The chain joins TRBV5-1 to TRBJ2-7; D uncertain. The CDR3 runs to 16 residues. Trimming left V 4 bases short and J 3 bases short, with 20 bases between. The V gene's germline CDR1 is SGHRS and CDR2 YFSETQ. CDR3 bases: TGCGCCAGCAGCCCCAAGTGGCCCCTTGACATCTACGAGCAGTACTTC. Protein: CASSPKWPLDIYEQYF.

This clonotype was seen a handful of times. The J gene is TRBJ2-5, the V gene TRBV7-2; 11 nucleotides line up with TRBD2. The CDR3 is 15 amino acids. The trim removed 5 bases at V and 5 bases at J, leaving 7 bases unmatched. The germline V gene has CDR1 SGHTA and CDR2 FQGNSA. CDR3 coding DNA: TGTGCCAGCAGCCCCGTAGCGGGGGGGCCGGAGACCCAGTACTTC. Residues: CASSPVAGGPETQYF.

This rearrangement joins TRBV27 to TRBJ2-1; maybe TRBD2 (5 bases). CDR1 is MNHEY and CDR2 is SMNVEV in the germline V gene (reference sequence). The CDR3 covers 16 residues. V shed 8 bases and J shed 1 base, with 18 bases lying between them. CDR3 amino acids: CASRPGSVFSYNEQFF. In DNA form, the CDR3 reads TGTGCCAGCCGCCCTGGTAGCGTTTTTTCCTACAATGAGCAGTTCTTC.

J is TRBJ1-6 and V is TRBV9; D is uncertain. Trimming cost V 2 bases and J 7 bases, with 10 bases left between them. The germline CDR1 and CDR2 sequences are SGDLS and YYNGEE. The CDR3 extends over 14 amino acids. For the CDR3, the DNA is TGTGCCAGCAGCGTCGAGGGCGGGAATTCACCCCTCCACTTT. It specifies CASSVEGGNSPLHF.

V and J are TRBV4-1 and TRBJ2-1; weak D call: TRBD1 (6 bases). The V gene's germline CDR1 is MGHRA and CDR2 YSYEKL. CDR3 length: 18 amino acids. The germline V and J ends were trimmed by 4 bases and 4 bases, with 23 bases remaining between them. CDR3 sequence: CASSPNPGAATRYNEQFF. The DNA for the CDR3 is TGCGCCAGCAGCCCAAACCCAGGGGCCGCGACAAGATACAATGAGCAGTTCTTC.

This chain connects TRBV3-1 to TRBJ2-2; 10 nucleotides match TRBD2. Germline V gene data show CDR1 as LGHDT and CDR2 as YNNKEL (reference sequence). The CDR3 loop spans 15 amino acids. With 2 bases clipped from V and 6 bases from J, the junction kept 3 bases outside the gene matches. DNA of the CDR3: TGTGCCAGCAGCCAAACCGGGACTAGCGCCGGGGAGCTGTTTTTT. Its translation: CASSQTGTSAGELFF.

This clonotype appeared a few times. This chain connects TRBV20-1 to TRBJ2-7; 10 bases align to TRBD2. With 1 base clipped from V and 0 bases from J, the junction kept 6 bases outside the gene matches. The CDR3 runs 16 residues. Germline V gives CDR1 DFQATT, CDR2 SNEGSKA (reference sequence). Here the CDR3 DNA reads TGCAGTGCTAGAGGACTAGCGGGCTATAGCTCCTACGAGCAGTACTTC. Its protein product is CSARGLAGYSSYEQYF.

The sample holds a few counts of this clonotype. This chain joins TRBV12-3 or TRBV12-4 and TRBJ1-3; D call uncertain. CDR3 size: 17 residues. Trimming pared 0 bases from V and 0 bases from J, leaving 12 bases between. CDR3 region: CASSLAGRFNSGNTIYF. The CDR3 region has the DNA TGTGCCAGCAGTTTAGCGGGGAGGTTCAACTCTGGAAACACCATATATTTT.

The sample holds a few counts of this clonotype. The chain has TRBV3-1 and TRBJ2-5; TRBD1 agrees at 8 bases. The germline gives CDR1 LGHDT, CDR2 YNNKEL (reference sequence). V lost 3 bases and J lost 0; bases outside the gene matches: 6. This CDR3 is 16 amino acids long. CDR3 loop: CASSHYGQGNQETQYF. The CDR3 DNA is TGTGCCAGCAGCCACTATGGACAGGGAAACCAAGAGACCCAGTACTTC.

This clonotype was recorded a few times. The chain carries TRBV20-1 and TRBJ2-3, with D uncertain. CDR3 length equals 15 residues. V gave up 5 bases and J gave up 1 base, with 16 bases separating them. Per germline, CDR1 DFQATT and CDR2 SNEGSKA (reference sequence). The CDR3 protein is CSAPLRGKGTDTQYF. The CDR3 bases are TGCAGTGCTCCTCTGCGTGGGAAGGGCACAGATACGCAGTATTTT.

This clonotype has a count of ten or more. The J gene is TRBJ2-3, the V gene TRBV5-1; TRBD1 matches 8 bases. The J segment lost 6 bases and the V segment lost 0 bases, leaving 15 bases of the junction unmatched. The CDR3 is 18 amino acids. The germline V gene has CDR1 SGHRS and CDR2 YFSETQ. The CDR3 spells CASSLGFGQGEGIDTQYF. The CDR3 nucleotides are TGCGCCAGCAGCTTGGGGTTTGGACAGGGTGAAGGGATTGATACGCAGTATTTT.

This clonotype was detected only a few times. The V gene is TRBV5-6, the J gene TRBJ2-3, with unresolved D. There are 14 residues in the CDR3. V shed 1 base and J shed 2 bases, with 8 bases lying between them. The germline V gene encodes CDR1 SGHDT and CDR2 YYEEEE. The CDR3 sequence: CASSLFGPTDTQYF. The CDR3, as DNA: TGTGCCAGCAGCTTGTTCGGGCCCACAGATACGCAGTATTTT.

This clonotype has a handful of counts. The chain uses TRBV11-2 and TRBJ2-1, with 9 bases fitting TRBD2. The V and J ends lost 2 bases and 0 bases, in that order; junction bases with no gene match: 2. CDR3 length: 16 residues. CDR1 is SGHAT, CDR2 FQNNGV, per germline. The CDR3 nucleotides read TGTGCCAGCAGCTTACGCGGGGGGGACTCCTACAATGAGCAGTTCTTC. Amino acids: CASSLRGGDSYNEQFF.

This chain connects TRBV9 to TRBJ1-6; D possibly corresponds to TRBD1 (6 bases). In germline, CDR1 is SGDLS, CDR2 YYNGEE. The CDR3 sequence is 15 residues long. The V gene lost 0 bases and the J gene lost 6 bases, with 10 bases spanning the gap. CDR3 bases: TGTGCCAGCAGCGTAGAACAGGGCGGTAATTCACCCCTCCACTTT. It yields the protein CASSVEQGGNSPLHF. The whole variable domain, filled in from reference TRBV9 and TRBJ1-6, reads DSGVTQTPKHLITATGQRVTLRCSPRSGDLSVYWYQQSLDQGLQFLIQYYNGEERAKGNILERFSAQQFPDLHSELNLSSLELGDSALYFCASSVEQGGNSPLHFGNGTRLTVT.

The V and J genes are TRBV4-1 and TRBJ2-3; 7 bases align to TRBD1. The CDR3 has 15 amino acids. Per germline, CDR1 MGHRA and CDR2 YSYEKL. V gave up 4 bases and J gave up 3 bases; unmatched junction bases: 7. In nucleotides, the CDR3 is TGCGCCAGCAGCCCTCGGACAGGTACTACAGATACGCAGTATTTT. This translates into CASSPRTGTTDTQYF.

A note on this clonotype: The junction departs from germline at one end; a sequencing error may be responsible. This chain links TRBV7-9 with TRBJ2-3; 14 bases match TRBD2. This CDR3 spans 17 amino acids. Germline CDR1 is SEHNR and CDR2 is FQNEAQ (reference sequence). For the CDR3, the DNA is TGTGCCAGCAGTTTAGGGACTAGCGGGGGCCTAGGGGATATGCAGTATTTT. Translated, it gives CASSLGTSGGLGDMQYF.

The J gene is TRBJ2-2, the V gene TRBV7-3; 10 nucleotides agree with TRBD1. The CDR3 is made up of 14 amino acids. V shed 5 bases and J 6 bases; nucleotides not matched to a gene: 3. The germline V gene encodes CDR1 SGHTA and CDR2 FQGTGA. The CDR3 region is CASSQDRGPGELFF. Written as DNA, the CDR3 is TGTGCCAGCAGCCAAGACAGGGGGCCCGGGGAGCTGTTTTTT.

CDR3 in DNA: TGTGCCATCAGTCCCACGACTAGCGGGAACGCGGCCTCCTACAATGAGCAGTTCTTC. It codes for CAISPTTSGNAASYNEQFF. The chain employs TRBV10-3 and TRBJ2-1; 11 positions agree with TRBD2. This CDR3 contains 19 residues. V trimming: 5 bases; J trimming: 0 bases; junction bases outside the gene matches: 12. The germline V gene encodes CDR1 ENHRY and CDR2 SYGVKD.

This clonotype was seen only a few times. The CDR3 DNA reads TGTGCCAGCAGTTACTCCGCCGGGACTGCTACCTACGAGCAGTACTTC. Translating it yields CASSYSAGTATYEQYF. V is TRBV6-5 and J is TRBJ2-7; a possible D gene is TRBD2 (6 bases). This CDR3 has 16 amino acids. Germline loops: CDR1 MNHEY, CDR2 SVGAGI. The V end lost 0 bases, the J end lost 2 bases, and 14 bases lay between the germline ends.